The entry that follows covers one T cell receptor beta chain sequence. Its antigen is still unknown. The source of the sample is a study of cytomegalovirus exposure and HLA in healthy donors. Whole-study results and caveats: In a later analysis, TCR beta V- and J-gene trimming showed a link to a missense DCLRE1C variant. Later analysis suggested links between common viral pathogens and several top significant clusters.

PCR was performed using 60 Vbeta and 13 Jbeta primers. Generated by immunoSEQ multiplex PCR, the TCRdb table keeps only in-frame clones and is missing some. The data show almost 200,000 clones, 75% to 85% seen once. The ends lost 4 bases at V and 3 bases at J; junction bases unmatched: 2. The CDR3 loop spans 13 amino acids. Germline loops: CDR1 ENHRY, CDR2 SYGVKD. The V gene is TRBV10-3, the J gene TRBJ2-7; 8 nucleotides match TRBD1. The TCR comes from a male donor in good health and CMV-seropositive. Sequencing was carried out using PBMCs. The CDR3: CAISAGGIYEQYF. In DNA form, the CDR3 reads TGTGCCATCAGTGCAGGGGGCATCTACGAGCAGTACTTC.